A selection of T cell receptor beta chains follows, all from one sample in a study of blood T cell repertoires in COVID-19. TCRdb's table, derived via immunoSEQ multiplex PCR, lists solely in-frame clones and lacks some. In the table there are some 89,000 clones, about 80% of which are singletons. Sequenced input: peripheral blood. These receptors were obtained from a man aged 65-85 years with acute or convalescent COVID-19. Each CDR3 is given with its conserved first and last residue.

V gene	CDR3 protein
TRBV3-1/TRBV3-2	CASSQGGYEQYF
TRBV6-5	CASTPGMNTEAFF
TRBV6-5	CASSPTGGSLNEQFF
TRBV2	CASREGREYGYTF
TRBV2	CASMGGSDEQFF
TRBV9	CASSLGAWDTEAFF
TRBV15	CATSRGGDLGGFNEKLFF
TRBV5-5	CASSFRLGRSYNEQFF
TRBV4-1	CASSPKTGPYEQYF
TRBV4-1	CASSQTQDRGDTEAFF
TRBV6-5	CASRTSGSGEQYF
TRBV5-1	CASSTYLDWGETQYF
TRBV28	CVSTPSAGWGYGYTF
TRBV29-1	CSVDSSGANVLTF
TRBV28	CASSIAGASGVNSPLHF
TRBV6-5	CASTRGGQGRTEAFF
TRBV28	CASSLQGQDGYTF
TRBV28	CASSLRTGRHEQFF
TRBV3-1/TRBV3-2	CASSQDRVLNYGYTF
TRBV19	CASSIDRGEQFF
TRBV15	CATSRDLPGRDSTDTQYF
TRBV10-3	CAISTLETDGYTF
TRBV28	CASSLFPTGNTIYF
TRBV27	CASSPRGYNQPQHF
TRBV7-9	CASSSTTGGEETQYF
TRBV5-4	CASSLVSGDTGELFF
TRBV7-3	CASSIRVAYNSPLHF
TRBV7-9	CASSTTGFTEAFF
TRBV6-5	CASSLAGDATEAFF
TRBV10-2	CASSYPGGYGYTF
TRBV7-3	CASSLQSQGGGTDTQYF
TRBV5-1	CASSLPTENEQFF
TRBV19	CASSIGGTWRDTGELFF
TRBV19	CASSREGGRGLYEQFF
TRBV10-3	CAISGEGAQETQYF
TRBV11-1	CASSLASDRPNYGYTF
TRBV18	CASSTGNGEKLFF
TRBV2	CASTLTRSRDTEAFF
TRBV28	CASSSHRVLHQPQHF
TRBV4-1	CASSQGWPFNYGYTF
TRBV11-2	CASSSIFGLGPYEQYF
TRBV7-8	CASSHWAGTEAFF
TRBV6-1	CASSEERAVNYGYTF